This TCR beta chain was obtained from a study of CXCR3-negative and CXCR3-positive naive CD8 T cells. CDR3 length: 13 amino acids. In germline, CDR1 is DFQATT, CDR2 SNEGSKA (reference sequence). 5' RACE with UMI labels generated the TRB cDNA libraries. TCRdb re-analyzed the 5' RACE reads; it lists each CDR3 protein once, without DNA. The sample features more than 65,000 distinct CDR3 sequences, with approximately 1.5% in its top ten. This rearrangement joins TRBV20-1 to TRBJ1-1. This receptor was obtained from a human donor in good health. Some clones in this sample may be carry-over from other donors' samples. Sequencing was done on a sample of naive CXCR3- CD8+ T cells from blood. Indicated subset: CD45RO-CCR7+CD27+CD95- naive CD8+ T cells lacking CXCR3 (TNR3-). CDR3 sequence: CSASGLMNTEAFF.